The 3 T cell receptor beta chains below all came from one sample that was sequenced in a study of T cells after yellow fever vaccination. Via MiXCR, TCRdb re-called the 5' RACE reads, giving one row per CDR3 protein. The sample contains approximately 300,000 distinct CDR3 sequences, around 10% of which appear only once. Sequencing was performed on CD4+ T cells sorted from PBMCs, taken 45 days after the yellow fever booster vaccination. The source of these receptors is a man between 18 and 35 years old who received the YFV17D yellow fever vaccine.

V usage is TRBV12-3 or TRBV12-4 and J usage is TRBJ2-5; TRBD2 matches 11 bases. V was pared by 6 bases and J by 5 bases, with 8 bases of the junction left unmatched. This CDR3 contains 15 residues. The CDR3 protein is CASRSSGGARETQYF. The CDR3 DNA sequence: TGTGCCAGCAGAAGTAGCGGGGGGGCCAGGGAGACCCAGTACTTC.

This clonotype was seen just once. This sequence joins TRBV5-1 and TRBJ2-2; D remains unclear. The CDR3 has 12 residues. Germline V CDR1 and CDR2: SGHRS, YFSETQ. V was pared by 0 bases and J by 8 bases, with 5 bases between. DNA for the CDR3: TGCGCCAGCAGCTTGGCCTTTGGGGAGCTGTTTTTT. It yields the protein CASSLAFGELFF.

The chain uses TRBV6-5 and TRBJ2-3; D is unresolved. The length of the CDR3 is 13 residues. Per germline, CDR1 MNHEY and CDR2 SVGAGI. The germline V and J ends were trimmed by 7 bases and 6 bases, with 14 bases remaining between them. This CDR3 is CASKRYGVDTQYF. The CDR3 DNA follows: TGTGCCAGCAAGAGGTATGGGGTTGATACGCAGTATTTT.